This TCR beta chain was obtained from a study of cytomegalovirus exposure and HLA in healthy donors. General study results and limits: Several of the most significant clusters were apparently associated with common viral pathogens in a later analysis. Cytomegalovirus association was listed for roughly 160 TCR beta chains. In a later analysis, donors in an Asian-associated ancestry cluster reportedly had fewer N-insertions in productive TCRs than the cohort mean.

Germline CDR1 MNHEY, CDR2 SVGAGI. The CDR3 is 15 residues long. V gave up 0 bases and J gave up 4 bases, with 13 bases separating them. The PCR made use of 60 Vbeta and 13 Jbeta primers. This table comes from immunoSEQ multiplex PCR, and its TCRdb copy is limited to in-frame clones, with some not included. The sample carries roughly 100,000 clones, over 9.5% recorded once. There are a few counts of this clone. Its antigen is still unknown. Other DNA sequences of this sample code for an identical CDR3. The V and J genes are TRBV6-5 and TRBJ2-7; perhaps TRBD1 as D (5 bases). The sequence derives from a man aged 35 to 55 in good health and CMV-seropositive. What was sequenced was PBMCs. As DNA, the CDR3 is TGTGCCAGCAGTTACTCAAGCCAGGGCGCGTACGAGCAGTACTTC. This encodes CASSYSSQGAYEQYF.